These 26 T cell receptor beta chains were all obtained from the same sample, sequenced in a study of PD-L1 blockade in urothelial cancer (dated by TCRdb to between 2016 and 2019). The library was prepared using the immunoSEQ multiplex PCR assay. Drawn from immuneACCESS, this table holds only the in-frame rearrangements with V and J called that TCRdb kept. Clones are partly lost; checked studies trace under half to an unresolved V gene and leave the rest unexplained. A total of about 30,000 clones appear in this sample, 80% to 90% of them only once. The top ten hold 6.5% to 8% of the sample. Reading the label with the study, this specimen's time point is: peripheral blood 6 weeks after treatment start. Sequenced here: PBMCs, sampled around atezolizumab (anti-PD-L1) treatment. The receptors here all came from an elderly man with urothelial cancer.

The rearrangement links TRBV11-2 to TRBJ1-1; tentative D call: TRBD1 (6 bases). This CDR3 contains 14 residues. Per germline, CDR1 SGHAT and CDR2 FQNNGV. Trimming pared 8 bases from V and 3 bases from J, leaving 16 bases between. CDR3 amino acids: CASGEGVGYTEAFF. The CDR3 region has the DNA TGTGCCAGCGGCGAGGGGGTGGGGTACACTGAAGCTTTCTTT. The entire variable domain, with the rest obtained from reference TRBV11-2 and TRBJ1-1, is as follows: EAGVAQSPRYKIIEKRQSVAFWCNPISGHATLYWYQQILGQGPKLLIQFQNNGVVDDSQLPKDRFSAERLKGVDSTLKIQPAKLEDSAVYLCASGEGVGYTEAFFGQGTRLTVV.

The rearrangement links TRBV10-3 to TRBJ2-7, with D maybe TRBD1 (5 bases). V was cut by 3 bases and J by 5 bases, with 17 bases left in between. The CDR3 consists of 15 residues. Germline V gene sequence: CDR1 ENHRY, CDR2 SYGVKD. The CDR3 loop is CAISDPQGSVDEQYF. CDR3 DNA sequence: TGTGCCATCAGTGACCCGCAGGGAAGTGTCGACGAGCAGTACTTC.

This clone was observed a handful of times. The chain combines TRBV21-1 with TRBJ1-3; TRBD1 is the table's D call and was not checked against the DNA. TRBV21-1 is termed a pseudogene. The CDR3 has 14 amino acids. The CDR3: CASPGQGSGNTIYF. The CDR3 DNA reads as TGTGCCAGCCCGGGACAGGGCTCTGGAAACACCATATATTTT.

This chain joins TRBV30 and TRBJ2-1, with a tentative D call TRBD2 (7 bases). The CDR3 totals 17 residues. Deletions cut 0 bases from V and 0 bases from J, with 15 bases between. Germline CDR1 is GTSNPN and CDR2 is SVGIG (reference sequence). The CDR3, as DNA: TGTGCCTGGAGTGTAGGGGGAGCGGGGATCTCCTACAATGAGCAGTTCTTC. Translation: CAWSVGGAGISYNEQFF.

CDR3 sequence reads: CASSLGGRSDLEAFF. In DNA, the CDR3 is TGTGCCAGCAGCTTGGGGGGCAGATCCGACCTTGAAGCTTTCTTT. The gene calls are TRBV5-5 and TRBJ1-1; possible D gene TRBD1, 5 bases. CDR1 SGHKS and CDR2 YYEKEE come from the germline V gene (reference sequence). This CDR3 contains 15 residues. Trimming left V 0 bases short and J 7 bases short, with 16 bases between.

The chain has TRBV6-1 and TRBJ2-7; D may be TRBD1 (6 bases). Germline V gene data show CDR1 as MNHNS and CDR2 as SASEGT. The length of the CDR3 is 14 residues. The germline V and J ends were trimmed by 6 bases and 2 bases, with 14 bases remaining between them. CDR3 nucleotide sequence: TGTGCCAGCAGAACACGGGACACCACCTACGAGCAGTACTTC. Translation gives CASRTRDTTYEQYF.

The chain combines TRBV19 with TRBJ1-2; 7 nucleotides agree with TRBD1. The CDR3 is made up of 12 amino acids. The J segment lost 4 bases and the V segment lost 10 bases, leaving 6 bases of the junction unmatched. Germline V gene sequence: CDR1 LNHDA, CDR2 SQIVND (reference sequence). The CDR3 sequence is CATVTGTYGYTF. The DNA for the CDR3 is TGTGCCACCGTGACAGGGACCTATGGCTACACCTTC.

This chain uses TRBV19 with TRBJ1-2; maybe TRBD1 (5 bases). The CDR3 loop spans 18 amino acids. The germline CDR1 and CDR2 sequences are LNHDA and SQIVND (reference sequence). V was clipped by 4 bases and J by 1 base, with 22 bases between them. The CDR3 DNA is TGTGCCAGTAGTACCCATCGCCCTCGTGGGGGGATTAACTATGGCTACACCTTC. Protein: CASSTHRPRGGINYGYTF.

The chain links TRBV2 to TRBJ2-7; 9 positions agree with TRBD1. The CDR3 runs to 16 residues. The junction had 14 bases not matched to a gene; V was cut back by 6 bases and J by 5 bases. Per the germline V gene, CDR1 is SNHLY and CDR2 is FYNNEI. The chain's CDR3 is CASRRGPGTGYHEQYF. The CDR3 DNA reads TGTGCCAGCAGGCGAGGCCCCGGGACAGGGTACCACGAGCAGTACTTC.

The CDR3 spells CASTRTSGGSDTQYF. The CDR3 nucleotides are TGTGCCAGCACCAGAACTAGCGGGGGGTCAGATACGCAGTATTTT. The V call is TRBV28, the J call TRBJ2-3; 12 nucleotides agree with TRBD2. This CDR3 comprises 15 residues. Germline CDR1 reads MDHEN; CDR2 reads SYDVKM. The V segment lost 7 bases and the J segment 4 bases; nucleotides outside the gene matches: 6.

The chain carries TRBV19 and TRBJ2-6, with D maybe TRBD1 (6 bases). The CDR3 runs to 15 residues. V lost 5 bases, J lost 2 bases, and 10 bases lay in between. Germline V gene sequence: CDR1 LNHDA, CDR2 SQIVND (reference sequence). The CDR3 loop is CASSQQGPGANVLTF. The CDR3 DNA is TGTGCCAGTAGTCAACAGGGTCCTGGGGCCAACGTCCTGACTTTC.

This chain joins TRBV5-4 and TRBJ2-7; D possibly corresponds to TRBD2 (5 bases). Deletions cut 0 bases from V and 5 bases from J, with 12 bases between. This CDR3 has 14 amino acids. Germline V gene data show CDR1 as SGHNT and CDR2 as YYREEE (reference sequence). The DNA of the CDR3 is TGTGCCAGCAGCTTGGAGGTAGCGCGGGACGAGCAGTACTTC. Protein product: CASSLEVARDEQYF.

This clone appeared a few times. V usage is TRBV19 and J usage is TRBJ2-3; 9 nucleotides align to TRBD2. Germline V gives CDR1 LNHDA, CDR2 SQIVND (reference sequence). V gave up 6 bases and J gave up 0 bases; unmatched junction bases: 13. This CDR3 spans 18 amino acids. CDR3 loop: CASSLGIAGVRSTDTQYF. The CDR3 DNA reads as TGTGCCAGTAGCCTGGGAATAGCGGGAGTGAGGAGCACAGATACGCAGTATTTT.

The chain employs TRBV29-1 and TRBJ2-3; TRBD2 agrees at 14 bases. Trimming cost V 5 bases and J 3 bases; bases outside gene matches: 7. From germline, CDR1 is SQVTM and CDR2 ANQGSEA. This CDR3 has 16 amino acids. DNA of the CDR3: TGCAGCGTTAAGACTAGCGGGAGGGGGGGGACAGATACGCAGTATTTT. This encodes CSVKTSGRGGTDTQYF.

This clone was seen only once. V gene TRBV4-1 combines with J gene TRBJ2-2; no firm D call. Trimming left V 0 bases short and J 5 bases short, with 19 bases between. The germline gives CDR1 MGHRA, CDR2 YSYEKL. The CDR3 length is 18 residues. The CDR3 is CASSQDLNIREETGELFF. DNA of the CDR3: TGCGCCAGCAGCCAAGATCTCAACATACGCGAGGAAACCGGGGAGCTGTTTTTT.

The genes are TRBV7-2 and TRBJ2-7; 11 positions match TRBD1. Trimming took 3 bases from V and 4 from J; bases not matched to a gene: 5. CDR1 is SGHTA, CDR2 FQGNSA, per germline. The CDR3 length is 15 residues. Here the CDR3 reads CASSFTGTGGYEQYF. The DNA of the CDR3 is TGTGCCAGCAGCTTTACCGGGACAGGGGGATACGAGCAGTACTTC.

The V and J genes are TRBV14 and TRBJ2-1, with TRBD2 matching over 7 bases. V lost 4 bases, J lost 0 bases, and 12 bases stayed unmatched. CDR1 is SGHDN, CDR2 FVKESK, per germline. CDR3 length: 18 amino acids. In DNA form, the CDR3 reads TGTGCCAGCAGCCTGCCCGGGGCGCGGGAGAGCTCCTACAATGAGCAGTTCTTC. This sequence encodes CASSLPGARESSYNEQFF.

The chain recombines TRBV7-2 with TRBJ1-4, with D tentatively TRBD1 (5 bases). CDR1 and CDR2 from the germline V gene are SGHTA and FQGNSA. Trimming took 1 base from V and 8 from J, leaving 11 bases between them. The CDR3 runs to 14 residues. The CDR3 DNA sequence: TGTGCCAGCAGCTTAGGACAGAAGGAAGAAAAACTGTTTTTT. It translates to CASSLGQKEEKLFF.

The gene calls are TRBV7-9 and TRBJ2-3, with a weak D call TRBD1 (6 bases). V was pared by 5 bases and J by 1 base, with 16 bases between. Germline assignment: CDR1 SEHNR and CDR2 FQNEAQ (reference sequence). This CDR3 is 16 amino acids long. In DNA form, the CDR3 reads TGTGCCAGCAGCCGATCGAGGGGGTCTGGCACAGATACGCAGTATTTT. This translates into CASSRSRGSGTDTQYF.

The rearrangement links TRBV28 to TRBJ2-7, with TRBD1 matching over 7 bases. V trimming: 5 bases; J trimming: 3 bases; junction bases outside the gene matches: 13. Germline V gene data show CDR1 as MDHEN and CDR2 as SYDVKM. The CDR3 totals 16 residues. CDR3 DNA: TGTGCCAGCAGTCTAACCCGACAGGGCTCCGTCTACGAGCAGTACTTC. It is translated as CASSLTRQGSVYEQYF.

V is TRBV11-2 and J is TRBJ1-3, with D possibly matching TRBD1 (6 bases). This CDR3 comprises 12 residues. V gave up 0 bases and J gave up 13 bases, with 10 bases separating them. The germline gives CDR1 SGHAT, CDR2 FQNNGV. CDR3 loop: CASSLERGPIYF. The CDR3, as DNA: TGTGCCAGCAGCTTAGAGCGGGGGCCAATATATTTT.

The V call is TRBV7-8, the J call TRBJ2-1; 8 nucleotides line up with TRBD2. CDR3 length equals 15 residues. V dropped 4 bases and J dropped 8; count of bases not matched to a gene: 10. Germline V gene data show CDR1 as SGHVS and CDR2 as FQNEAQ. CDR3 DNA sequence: TGTGCCAGCAGCTCCGGGAGGGCCTCCTTCGATGAGCAGTTCTTC. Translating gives CASSSGRASFDEQFF.

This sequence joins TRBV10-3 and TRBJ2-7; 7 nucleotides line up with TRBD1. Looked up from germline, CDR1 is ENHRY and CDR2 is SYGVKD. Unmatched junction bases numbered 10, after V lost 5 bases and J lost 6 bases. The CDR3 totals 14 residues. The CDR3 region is CAISQGGTGVEQYF. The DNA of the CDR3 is TGTGCCATCAGTCAAGGGGGAACAGGGGTCGAGCAGTACTTC.

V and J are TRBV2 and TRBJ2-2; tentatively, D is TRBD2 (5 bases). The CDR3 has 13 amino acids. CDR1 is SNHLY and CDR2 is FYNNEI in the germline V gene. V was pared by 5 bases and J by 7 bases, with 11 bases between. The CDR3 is CASSRRGFGELFF. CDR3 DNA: TGTGCCAGCAGTAGACGGGGTTTCGGGGAGCTGTTTTTT.

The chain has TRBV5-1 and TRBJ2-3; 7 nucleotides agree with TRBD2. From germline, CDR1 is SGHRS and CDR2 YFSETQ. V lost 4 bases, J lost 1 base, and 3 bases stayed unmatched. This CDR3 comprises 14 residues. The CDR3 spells CASSVTSGTDTQYF. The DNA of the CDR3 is TGCGCCAGCAGCGTCACTAGCGGCACAGATACGCAGTATTTT.

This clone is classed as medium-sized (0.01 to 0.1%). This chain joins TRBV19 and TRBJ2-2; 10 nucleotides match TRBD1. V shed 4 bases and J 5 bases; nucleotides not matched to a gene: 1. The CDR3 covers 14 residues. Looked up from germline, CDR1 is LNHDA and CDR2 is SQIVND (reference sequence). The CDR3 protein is CASSTGQGTGELFF. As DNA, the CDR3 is TGTGCCAGTAGTACGGGACAGGGGACCGGGGAGCTGTTTTTT.